A selection of T cell receptor beta chains follows, all from one sample in a study of blood T cell repertoires in COVID-19. Libraries were prepared by immunoSEQ multiplex PCR; TCRdb keeps only in-frame clonotypes and omits some of them. Here the sample spans more than 300,000 clones, approximately 91% being singletons. The specimen sequenced was peripheral blood. The receptors were sampled from a woman in her 70s with COVID-19, enrolled during active disease. Both conserved end residues are part of each CDR3. The D gene is left open where the match is weak. A clone size is listed for some rows: how often the clone was seen (once, few, many), or a class if it is expanded.

v_gene	d_gene	abundance	j_gene	CDR3nt	CDR3aa
TRBV30	TRBD1	.	TRBJ1-5	TGTGCCTGGAGCCAGACAGGGGTTGGGCAGCCCCAGCATTTT	CAWSQTGVGQPQHF
TRBV19	.	many	TRBJ2-5	TGTGCCAGTTCTGACATAACAAAAGAGACCCAGTACTTC	CASSDITKETQYF
TRBV18	TRBD1	.	TRBJ2-1	TGTGCCAGCTCCCCCCAGGACAGGCTAGGGAATGAGCAGTTCTTC	CASSPQDRLGNEQFF
TRBV5-5	TRBD2	.	TRBJ2-7	TGTGCCAGCAGCCCCGGACTAGCTCAATACGAGCAGTACTTC	CASSPGLAQYEQYF
TRBV6-5	.	.	TRBJ1-1	TGTGCCAGCCTCCGGGGAGGGGGCACTGAAGCTTTCTTT	CASLRGGGTEAFF
TRBV14	TRBD1	.	TRBJ1-2	TGTGCCAGCAGCGGACAGGGCGATTATGGCTACACCTTC	CASSGQGDYGYTF
TRBV9	TRBD2	few	TRBJ2-1	TGTGCCAGCAGCTCCGGGACTAGCGGGGCAGGCAAGCAGTTCTTC	CASSSGTSGAGKQFF
TRBV6-6	.	.	TRBJ2-3	TGTGCCAGCAGTCGCCTAGCCGACACAGATACGCAGTATTTT	CASSRLADTDTQYF
TRBV30	.	.	TRBJ2-7	TGTGCCTGGAAGGGGTCAGGGGTGCCCGGGCAGTACTTC	CAWKGSGVPGQYF
TRBV24-1	.	.	TRBJ2-5	TGTGCCACCAGTGACCAGTACCAAGAGACCCAGTACTTC	CATSDQYQETQYF
TRBV28	TRBD1	.	TRBJ2-7	TGTGCCAGCAGTTCCCGGGACAGGTTGACTCGGGAGCAGTACTTC	CASSSRDRLTREQYF
TRBV2	.	.	TRBJ1-2	TGTGCCAGCAGTTTCAGGGTATACTACACCTTC	CASSFRVYYTF
TRBV6-5	.	.	TRBJ2-7	TGTGCCAGCAGTTACGCAGATCGACACCTAAACGAGCAGTACTTC	CASSYADRHLNEQYF
TRBV7-2	.	.	TRBJ1-4	TGTGCCAGCAGCTTAGTGTGGTCAGTTAATGAAAAACTGTTTTTT	CASSLVWSVNEKLFF
TRBV3-1/TRBV3-2	.	once	TRBJ2-2	TGTGCCAGCAGCCAAGATCCTGTTAGCGAGAACACCGGGGAGCTGTTTTTT	CASSQDPVSENTGELFF
TRBV6-5	.	.	TRBJ2-1	TGTGCCAGCAGTTACTCCGGGTCCTACAATGAGCAGTTCTTC	CASSYSGSYNEQFF
TRBV6-5	TRBD1	.	TRBJ2-5	TGTGCCACCCGTCGACAGGGTAAAGAGACCCAGTACTTC	CATRRQGKETQYF
TRBV2	.	.	TRBJ1-6	TGTGCCAGCAGTGAGTGGGAGGACTCCTATAATTCACCCCTCCACTTT	CASSEWEDSYNSPLHF
TRBV6-5	TRBD1	.	TRBJ1-3	TGTGCCAGCCGGCGACAGGGTGGGGGAAACACCATATATTTT	CASRRQGGGNTIYF
TRBV24-1	TRBD2	.	TRBJ2-1	TGTGCCACCAGTGACCTAGCGGGGTCAACCTACAATGAGCAGTTCTTC	CATSDLAGSTYNEQFF
TRBV10-1	TRBD1	.	TRBJ2-1	TGCGCCAGCAGTGGGGTCGACTGGACAGGGATCAATGAGCAGTTCTTC	CASSGVDWTGINEQFF
TRBV9	.	few	TRBJ2-7	TGTGCCAGCAGGATAGACAGCAATCTCTACGAGCAGTACTTC	CASRIDSNLYEQYF
TRBV19	.	.	TRBJ1-5	TGTGCCAGTAGTCCCGTTGAGGGAGGGAGCAATCAGCCCCAGCATTTT	CASSPVEGGSNQPQHF
TRBV28	.	.	TRBJ1-4	TGTGCCAGCAGTCCGCCGGGCGGGGAGAAGGAAAAACTGTTTTTT	CASSPPGGEKEKLFF
TRBV11-2	TRBD1	.	TRBJ2-5	TGTGCCAGCAGCTTCACAGGGGGACGAGGGGAGACCCAGTACTTC	CASSFTGGRGETQYF
TRBV6-5	TRBD1	.	TRBJ1-6	TGTGCCAGCAGCTACCGGACAGGTGCCACACCCCTCCACTTT	CASSYRTGATPLHF
TRBV5-1	.	.	TRBJ1-2	TGCGCCAGCAGCTTGGGAACAGGGTCTAACTATGGCTACACCTTC	CASSLGTGSNYGYTF
TRBV11-2	.	.	TRBJ1-1	TGTGCCAGCAGCCCAGGGCTCTTGAACACTGAAGCTTTCTTT	CASSPGLLNTEAFF
TRBV6-1	.	.	TRBJ1-1	TGTGCCAGCAGTTCTCCCAGGGGTGTGAACACTGAAGCTTTCTTT	CASSSPRGVNTEAFF
TRBV30	TRBD2	.	TRBJ2-2	TGTGCCTGGAGTAGGGGACTAGCATACACCGGGGAGCTGTTTTTT	CAWSRGLAYTGELFF
TRBV4-1	TRBD1	once	TRBJ1-2	TGCGCCAGCAGCCAAGAGACAGGGACCGCCTATGGCTACACCTTC	CASSQETGTAYGYTF
TRBV5-1	.	.	TRBJ1-1	TGCGCCAGCAGCTTGAATCAGGGGATCGCTGAAGCTTTCTTT	CASSLNQGIAEAFF
TRBV30	.	.	TRBJ1-5	TGTGCCTGGAATACAGGCGGACAGCCCCAGCATTTT	CAWNTGGQPQHF
TRBV6-6	.	.	TRBJ2-1	TGTGCCAGCAGTTACTCGACAGTTTACAATGAGCAGTTCTTC	CASSYSTVYNEQFF
TRBV9	TRBD1	.	TRBJ1-5	TGTGCCAGCAGCGACGGGACAGCTCAGCCCCAGCATTTT	CASSDGTAQPQHF
TRBV4-3	TRBD2	.	TRBJ2-7	TGCGCCAGCAGCCAAGGTCGCGGGGGGGCATGGGAGCAGTACTTC	CASSQGRGGAWEQYF
TRBV6-5	.	few	TRBJ1-1	TGTGCCAGCAGCAGAAAGGGGGATACTGAAGCTTTCTTT	CASSRKGDTEAFF
TRBV30	TRBD1	.	TRBJ2-7	TGTGCCTGGAGTGCCGGGACAGGAACCTACGAGCAGTACTTC	CAWSAGTGTYEQYF
TRBV12-5	.	.	TRBJ2-1	TGTGCTAGTGGTCTCCCCGGGAGCTGGGGGGAGCAGTTCTTC	CASGLPGSWGEQFF
TRBV24-1	TRBD2	.	TRBJ2-1	TGTGCCACCAGTGACCGAACGACTAGCGGGGGGCAGGAGCAGTTCTTC	CATSDRTTSGGQEQFF
TRBV29-1	TRBD2	once	TRBJ2-3	TGCAGCGTTGGAGCGGGGGGGCACGGAGATACGCAGTATTTT	CSVGAGGHGDTQYF
TRBV3-1/TRBV3-2	TRBD1	.	TRBJ2-7	TGTGCCAGCAGCCGAGGTTTTGACAGGGGGCGCATCGAGCAGTACTTC	CASSRGFDRGRIEQYF
TRBV10-3	TRBD2	.	TRBJ2-3	TGTGCCATCAGTGAGAAGGTCCTAGCGGGGGGTCCCACAGATACGCAGTATTTT	CAISEKVLAGGPTDTQYF
TRBV18	TRBD1	once	TRBJ1-6	TGTGCCAGCTCACCGTCGACAGGGCAGGGTTCACCCCTCCACTTT	CASSPSTGQGSPLHF
TRBV5-8	.	.	TRBJ1-6	TGTGCCAGCAGCCGAACGGGGGACCTTGATTCACCCCTCCACTTT	CASSRTGDLDSPLHF
TRBV3-1/TRBV3-2	.	.	TRBJ2-4	TGTGCCAGCAGCCGAAGCGGAGCACACTTAGCCAAAAACATTCAGTACTTC	CASSRSGAHLAKNIQYF
TRBV5-1	TRBD1	.	TRBJ1-2	TGCGCCAGCAGCTTGGCGGGACAGGGTCTATATGGCTACACCTTC	CASSLAGQGLYGYTF
TRBV10-2	.	.	TRBJ2-3	TGCGCCAGCAGTGAACTTAGCACAGATACGCAGTATTTT	CASSELSTDTQYF
TRBV27	.	.	TRBJ1-1	TGTGCCAGCAGGGTCAGGGCTAAAGACACTGAAGCTTTCTTT	CASRVRAKDTEAFF
TRBV5-1	TRBD2	.	TRBJ2-1	TGCGCCAGCAGCTTTCTAGCGGGGGGAGGTGGTGAGCAGTTCTTC	CASSFLAGGGGEQFF
TRBV6-1	TRBD1	.	TRBJ1-5	TGTGCCAGCAGTGCTGCCGGGACAGATACTTATAGCAATCAGCCCCAGCATTTT	CASSAAGTDTYSNQPQHF